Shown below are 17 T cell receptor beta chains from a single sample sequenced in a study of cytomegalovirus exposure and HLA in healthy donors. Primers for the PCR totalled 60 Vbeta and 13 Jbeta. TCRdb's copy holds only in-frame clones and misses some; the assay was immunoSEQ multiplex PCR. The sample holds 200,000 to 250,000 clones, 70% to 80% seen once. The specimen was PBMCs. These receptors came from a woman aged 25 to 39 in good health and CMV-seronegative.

The CDR3 DNA reads TGTGCCAGCAGCTGGGGGAGGAGGGGCGGAGACTCCGACTATGGCTACACCTTC. Its protein product is CASSWGRRGGDSDYGYTF. The chain uses TRBV5-4 and TRBJ1-2, with a weak D call TRBD1 (5 bases). This CDR3 is 18 amino acids long. Germline V gene lookup returns CDR1 SGHNT and CDR2 YYREEE (reference sequence). Trimming removed 3 bases from V and 3 bases from J, with 24 bases in between.

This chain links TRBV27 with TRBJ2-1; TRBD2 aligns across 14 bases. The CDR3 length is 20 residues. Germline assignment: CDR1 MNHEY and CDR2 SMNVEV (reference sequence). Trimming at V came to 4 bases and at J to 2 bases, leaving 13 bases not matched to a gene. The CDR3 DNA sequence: TGTGCCAGCAGTTCCCTACCGGGACTAGCGGGAGAGAGGGCCTACAATGAGCAGTTCTTC. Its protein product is CASSSLPGLAGERAYNEQFF.

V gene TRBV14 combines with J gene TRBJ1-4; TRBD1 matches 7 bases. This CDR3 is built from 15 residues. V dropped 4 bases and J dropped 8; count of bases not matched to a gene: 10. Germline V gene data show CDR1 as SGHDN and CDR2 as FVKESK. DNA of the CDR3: TGTGCCAGCAGCCCGAGGGGGCATCACCGGGAAAAACTGTTTTTT. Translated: CASSPRGHHREKLFF.

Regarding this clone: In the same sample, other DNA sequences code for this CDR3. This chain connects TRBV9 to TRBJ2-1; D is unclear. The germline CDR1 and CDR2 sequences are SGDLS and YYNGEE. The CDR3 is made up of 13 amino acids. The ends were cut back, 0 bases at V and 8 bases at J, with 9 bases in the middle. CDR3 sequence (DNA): TGTGCCAGCAGCGTAGCCCTAACCGATGAGCAGTTCTTC. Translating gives CASSVALTDEQFF. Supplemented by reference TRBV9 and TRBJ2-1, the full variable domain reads DSGVTQTPKHLITATGQRVTLRCSPRSGDLSVYWYQQSLDQGLQFLIQYYNGEERAKGNILERFSAQQFPDLHSELNLSSLELGDSALYFCASSVALTDEQFFGPGTRLTVL.

The chain's CDR3 is CASSIVGRGSNQPQHF. Written as DNA, the CDR3 is TGTGCCAGTAGTATAGTAGGCAGGGGAAGTAATCAGCCCCAGCATTTT. The rearrangement links TRBV19 to TRBJ1-5, with D perhaps matching TRBD1 (6 bases). Trimming shortened V by 1 base and J by 4 bases, and 14 bases separated the two germline ends. The CDR3 contains 16 residues. CDR1 and CDR2 from the germline V gene are LNHDA and SQIVND (reference sequence). The variable domain in full, with the rest retrieved from reference TRBV19 and TRBJ1-5, is DGGITQSPKYLFRKEGQNVTLSCEQNLNHDAMYWYRQDPGQGLRLIYYSQIVNDFQKGDIAEGYSVSREKKESFPLTVTSAQKNPTAFYLCASSIVGRGSNQPQHFGDGTRLSIL.

In nucleotides, the CDR3 is TGTGCCAGCAGCTTTGATGGGGGGTCGATGTTCACTGAAGCTTTCTTT. This encodes CASSFDGGSMFTEAFF. V gene TRBV7-9 combines with J gene TRBJ1-1; D perhaps matches TRBD1 (5 bases). Germline values: CDR1 SEHNR, CDR2 FQNEAQ (reference sequence). V was shortened by 3 bases and J by 4 bases, with 18 bases between the two germline ends. The CDR3 runs 16 residues.

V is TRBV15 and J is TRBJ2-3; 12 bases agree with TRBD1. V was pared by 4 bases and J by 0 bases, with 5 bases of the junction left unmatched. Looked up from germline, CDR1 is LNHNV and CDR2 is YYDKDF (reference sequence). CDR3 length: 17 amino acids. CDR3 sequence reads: CATSMGQGAASTDTQYF. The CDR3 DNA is TGTGCCACCAGCATGGGACAGGGGGCTGCTAGCACAGATACGCAGTATTTT.

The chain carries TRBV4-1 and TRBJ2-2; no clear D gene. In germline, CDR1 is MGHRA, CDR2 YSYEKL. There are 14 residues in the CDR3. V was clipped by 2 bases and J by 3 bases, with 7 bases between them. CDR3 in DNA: TGCGCCAGCAGCCAAAGCCCGGACACCGGGGAGCTGTTTTTT. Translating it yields CASSQSPDTGELFF.

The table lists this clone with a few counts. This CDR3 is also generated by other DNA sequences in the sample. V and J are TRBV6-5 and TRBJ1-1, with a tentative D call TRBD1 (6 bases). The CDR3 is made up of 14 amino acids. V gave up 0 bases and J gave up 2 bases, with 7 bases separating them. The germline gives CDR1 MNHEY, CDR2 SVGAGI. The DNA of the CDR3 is TGTGCCAGCAGTTACTCGGACAGAAACACTGAAGCTTTCTTT. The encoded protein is CASSYSDRNTEAFF.

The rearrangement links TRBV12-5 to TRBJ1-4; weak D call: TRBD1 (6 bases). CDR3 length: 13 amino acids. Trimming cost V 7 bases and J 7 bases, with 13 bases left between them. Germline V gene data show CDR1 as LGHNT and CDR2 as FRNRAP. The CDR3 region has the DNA TGTGCTAGTGCCCGAGGGGGTGGTGAAAAACTGTTTTTT. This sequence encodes CASARGGGEKLFF.

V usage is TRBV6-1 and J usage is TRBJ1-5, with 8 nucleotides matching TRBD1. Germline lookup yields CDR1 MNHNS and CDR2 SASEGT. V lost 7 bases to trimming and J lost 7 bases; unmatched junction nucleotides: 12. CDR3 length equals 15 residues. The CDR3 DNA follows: TGTGCCAGCACCTCCCTCGGGGCAGGGGGCCAGCCCCAGCATTTT. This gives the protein CASTSLGAGGQPQHF.

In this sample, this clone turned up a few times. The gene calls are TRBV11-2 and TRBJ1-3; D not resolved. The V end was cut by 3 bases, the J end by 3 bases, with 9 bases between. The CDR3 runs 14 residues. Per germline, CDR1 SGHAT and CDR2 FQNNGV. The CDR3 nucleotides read TGTGCCAGCAGCTTCGAAGGAGTTGGAAACACCATATATTTT. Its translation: CASSFEGVGNTIYF.

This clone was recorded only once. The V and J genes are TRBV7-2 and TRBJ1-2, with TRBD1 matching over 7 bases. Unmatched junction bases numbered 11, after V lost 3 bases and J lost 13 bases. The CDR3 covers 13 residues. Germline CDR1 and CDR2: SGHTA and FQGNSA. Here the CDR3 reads CASSFSRQGVVTF. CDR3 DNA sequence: TGTGCCAGCAGCTTTTCGCGACAGGGAGTCGTCACCTTC.

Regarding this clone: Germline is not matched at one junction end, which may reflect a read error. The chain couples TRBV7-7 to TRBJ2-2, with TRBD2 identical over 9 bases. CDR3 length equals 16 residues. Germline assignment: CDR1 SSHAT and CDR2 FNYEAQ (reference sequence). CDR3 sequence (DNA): TGTGCTAGCAGCTTAAATAGCGGGGGGAACACCGGGGAGCTGTTTTTT. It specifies CASSLNSGGNTGELFF.

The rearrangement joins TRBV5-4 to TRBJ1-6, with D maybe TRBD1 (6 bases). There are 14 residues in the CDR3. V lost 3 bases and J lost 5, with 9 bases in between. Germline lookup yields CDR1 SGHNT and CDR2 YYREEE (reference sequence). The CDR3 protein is CASSSQGNNSPLHF. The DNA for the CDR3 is TGTGCCAGCAGCTCACAGGGAAATAATTCACCCCTCCACTTT.

The CDR3 coding sequence is TGTGCCAGCAGTGAACGAGCTAGCGGGAGCTACGAGCAGTACTTC. Amino acid sequence: CASSERASGSYEQYF. The V gene is TRBV6-1, the J gene TRBJ2-7; 10 bases agree with TRBD2. V was pared by 2 bases and J by 3 bases, with 4 bases of the junction left unmatched. The CDR3 length is 15 residues. Germline lookup yields CDR1 MNHNS and CDR2 SASEGT.

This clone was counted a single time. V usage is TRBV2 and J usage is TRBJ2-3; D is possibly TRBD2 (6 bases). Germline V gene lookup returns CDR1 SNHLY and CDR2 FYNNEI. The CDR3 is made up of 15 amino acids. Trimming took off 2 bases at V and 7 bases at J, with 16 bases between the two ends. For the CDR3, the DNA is TGTGCCAGCAGTGAATATAGCGGTTGGGGAAATACGCAGTATTTT. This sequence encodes CASSEYSGWGNTQYF.